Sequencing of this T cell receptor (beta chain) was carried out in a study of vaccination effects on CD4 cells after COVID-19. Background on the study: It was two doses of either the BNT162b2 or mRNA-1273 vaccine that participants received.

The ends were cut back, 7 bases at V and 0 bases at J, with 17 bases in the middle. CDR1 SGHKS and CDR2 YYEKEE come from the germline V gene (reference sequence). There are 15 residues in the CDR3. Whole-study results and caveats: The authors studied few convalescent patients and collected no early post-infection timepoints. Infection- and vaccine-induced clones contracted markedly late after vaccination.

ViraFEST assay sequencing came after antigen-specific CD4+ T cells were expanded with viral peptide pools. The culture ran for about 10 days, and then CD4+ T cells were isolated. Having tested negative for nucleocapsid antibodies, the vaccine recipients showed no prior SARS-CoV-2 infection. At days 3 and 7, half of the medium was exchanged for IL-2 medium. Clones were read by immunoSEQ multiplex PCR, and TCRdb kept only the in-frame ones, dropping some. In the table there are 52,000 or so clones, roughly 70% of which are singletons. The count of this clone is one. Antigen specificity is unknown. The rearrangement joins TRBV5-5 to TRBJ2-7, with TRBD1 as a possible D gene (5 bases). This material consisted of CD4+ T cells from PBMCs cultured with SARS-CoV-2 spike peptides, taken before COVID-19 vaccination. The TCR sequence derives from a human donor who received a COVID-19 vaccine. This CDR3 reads CASQWQGTSSYEQYF. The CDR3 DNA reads TGTGCCAGCCAATGGCAGGGAACTTCCTCCTACGAGCAGTACTTC.